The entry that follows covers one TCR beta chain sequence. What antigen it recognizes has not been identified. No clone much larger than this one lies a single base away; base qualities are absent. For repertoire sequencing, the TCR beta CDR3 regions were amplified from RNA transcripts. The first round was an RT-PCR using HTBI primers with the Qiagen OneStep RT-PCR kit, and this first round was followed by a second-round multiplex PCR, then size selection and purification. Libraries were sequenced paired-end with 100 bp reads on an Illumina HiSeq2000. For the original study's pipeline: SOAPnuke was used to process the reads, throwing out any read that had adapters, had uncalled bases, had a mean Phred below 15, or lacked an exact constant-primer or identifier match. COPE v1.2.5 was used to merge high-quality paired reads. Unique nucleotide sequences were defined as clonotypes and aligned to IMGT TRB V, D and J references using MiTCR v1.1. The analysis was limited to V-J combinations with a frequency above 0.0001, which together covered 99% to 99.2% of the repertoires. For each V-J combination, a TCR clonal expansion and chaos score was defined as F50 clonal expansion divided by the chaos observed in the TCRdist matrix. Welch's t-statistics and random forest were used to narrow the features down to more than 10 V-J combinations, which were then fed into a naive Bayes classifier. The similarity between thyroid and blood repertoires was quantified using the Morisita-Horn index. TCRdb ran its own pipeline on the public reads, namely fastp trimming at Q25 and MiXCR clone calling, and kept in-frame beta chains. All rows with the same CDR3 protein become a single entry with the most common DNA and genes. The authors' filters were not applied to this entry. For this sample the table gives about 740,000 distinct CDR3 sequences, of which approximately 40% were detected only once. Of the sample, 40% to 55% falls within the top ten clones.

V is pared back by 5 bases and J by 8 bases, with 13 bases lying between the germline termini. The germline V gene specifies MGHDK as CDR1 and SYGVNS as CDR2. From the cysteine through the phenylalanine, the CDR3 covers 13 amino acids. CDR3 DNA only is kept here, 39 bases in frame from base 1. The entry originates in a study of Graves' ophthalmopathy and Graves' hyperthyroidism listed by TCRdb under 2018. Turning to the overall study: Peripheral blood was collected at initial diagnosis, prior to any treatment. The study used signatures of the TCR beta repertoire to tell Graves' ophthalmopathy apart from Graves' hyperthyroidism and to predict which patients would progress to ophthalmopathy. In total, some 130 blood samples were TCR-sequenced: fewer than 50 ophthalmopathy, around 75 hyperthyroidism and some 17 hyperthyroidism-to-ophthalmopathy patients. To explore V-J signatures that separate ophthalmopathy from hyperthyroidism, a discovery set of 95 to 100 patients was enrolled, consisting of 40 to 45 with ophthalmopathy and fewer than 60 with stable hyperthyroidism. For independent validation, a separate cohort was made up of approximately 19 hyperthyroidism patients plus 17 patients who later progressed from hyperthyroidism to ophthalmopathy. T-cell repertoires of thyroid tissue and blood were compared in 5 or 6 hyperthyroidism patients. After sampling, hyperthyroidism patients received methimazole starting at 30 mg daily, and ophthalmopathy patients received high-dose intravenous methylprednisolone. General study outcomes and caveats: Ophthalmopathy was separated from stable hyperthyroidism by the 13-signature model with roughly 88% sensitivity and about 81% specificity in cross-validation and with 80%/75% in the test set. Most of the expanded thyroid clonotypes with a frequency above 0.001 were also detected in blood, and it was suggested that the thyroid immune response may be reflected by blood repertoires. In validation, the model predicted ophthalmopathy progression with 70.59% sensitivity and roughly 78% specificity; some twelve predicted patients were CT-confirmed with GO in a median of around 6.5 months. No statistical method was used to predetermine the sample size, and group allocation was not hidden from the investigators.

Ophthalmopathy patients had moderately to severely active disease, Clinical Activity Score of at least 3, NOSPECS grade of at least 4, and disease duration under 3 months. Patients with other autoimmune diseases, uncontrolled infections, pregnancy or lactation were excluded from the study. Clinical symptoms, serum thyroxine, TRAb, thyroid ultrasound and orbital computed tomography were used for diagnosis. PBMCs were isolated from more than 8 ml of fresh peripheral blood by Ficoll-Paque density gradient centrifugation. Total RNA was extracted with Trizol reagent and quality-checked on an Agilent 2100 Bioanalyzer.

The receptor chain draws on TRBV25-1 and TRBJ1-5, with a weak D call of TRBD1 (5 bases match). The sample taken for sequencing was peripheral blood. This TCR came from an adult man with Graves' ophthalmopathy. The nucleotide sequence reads TGTGCCAGCAGTTTCTTACTGGGGGAGCCCCAGCATTTT. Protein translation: CASSFLLGEPQHF.